The 27 T cell receptor beta chains given below trace back to one sample, sequenced in a study of blood T cell repertoires in COVID-19. The method was immunoSEQ multiplex PCR; TCRdb's version includes in-frame clones alone and lacks a portion of them. Of approximately 58,000 clones listed, 70% to 90% were seen once; the top ten hold under 40%. Sequenced: peripheral blood. The origin of the receptors is a man aged 60-69 years with COVID-19, enrolled during active disease.

In nucleotides, the CDR3 is TGTGCCAGCAGTTTTTACAGGGGGAACACTGAAGCTTTCTTT. Protein product: CASSFYRGNTEAFF. V and J are TRBV27 and TRBJ1-1, with 7 bases fitting TRBD1. The CDR3 runs 14 residues. CDR1 and CDR2 from the germline V gene are MNHEY and SMNVEV (reference sequence). After removal of 3 bases from V and 1 base from J, the junction contained 2 bases not matched to a gene.

The chain couples TRBV7-3 to TRBJ2-5; D perhaps matches TRBD1 (7 bases). This CDR3 is 15 amino acids long. V lost 1 base to trimming and J lost 5 bases, with 14 bases between them. In germline, CDR1 is SGHTA, CDR2 FQGTGA. CDR3 residues: CASSLNSRGRETQYF. The DNA of the CDR3 is TGTGCCAGCAGCTTAAATAGCAGGGGGAGGGAGACCCAGTACTTC.

The chain carries TRBV10-3 and TRBJ2-3, with TRBD2 as a possible D gene (6 bases). V was pared by 4 bases and J by 5 bases, with 16 bases between. The CDR3 consists of 15 residues. Germline assignment: CDR1 ENHRY and CDR2 SYGVKD. CDR3 sequence reads: CAISVGTLTQDTQYF. The CDR3 DNA follows: TGTGCCATCAGTGTAGGGACTCTTACCCAAGATACGCAGTATTTT.

The V and J genes are TRBV7-9 and TRBJ1-3, with D unclear. Between the trimmed V and J ends, which lost 6 bases and 4 bases, there was a span of 10 bases. The CDR3 extends over 13 amino acids. The germline gives CDR1 SEHNR, CDR2 FQNEAQ (reference sequence). CDR3: CASRVTGGNTIYF. CDR3 nucleotides: TGTGCCAGCAGGGTTACGGGAGGAAACACCATATATTTT.

The chain employs TRBV6-2 or TRBV6-3 and TRBJ2-7, with D unclear. The CDR3 totals 13 residues. Trimming cost V 4 bases and J 1 base, with 8 bases left between them. Germline CDR1 MNHEY, CDR2 SVGEGT. The CDR3 bases are TGTGCCAGCAGTTGGGCACCTTCCTACGAGCAGTACTTC. Encoded protein: CASSWAPSYEQYF.

This clone has just one count. This chain connects TRBV30 to TRBJ2-2; 12 bases agree with TRBD1. The J segment lost 6 bases and the V segment lost 2 bases, leaving 10 bases of the junction unmatched. The V gene's germline CDR1 is GTSNPN and CDR2 SVGIG (reference sequence). CDR3 length: 17 amino acids. The CDR3 nucleotides are TGTGCCTGGAGTACTCTCCGGGACAGGGGGCCTCCCGGGGAGCTGTTTTTT. It is translated as CAWSTLRDRGPPGELFF.

The chain links TRBV15 to TRBJ1-2; D not resolved. CDR1 is LNHNV, CDR2 YYDKDF, per germline (reference sequence). Trimming pared 1 base from V and 1 base from J, leaving 7 bases between. This CDR3 contains 14 residues. This chain's CDR3 is CATSRVSFNYGYTF. CDR3 in DNA: TGTGCCACCAGCAGAGTGTCTTTTAACTATGGCTACACCTTC.

J is TRBJ2-7 and V is TRBV7-2; D unclear. Per the germline V gene, CDR1 is SGHTA and CDR2 is FQGNSA. The V end lost 1 base, the J end lost 6 bases, and 10 bases lay between the germline ends. The CDR3 runs to 13 residues. The CDR3 protein is CASSLDPPLEQYF. Written as DNA, the CDR3 is TGTGCCAGCAGCTTAGATCCCCCCCTCGAGCAGTACTTC.

V gene TRBV6-5 combines with J gene TRBJ2-2; D perhaps matches TRBD1 (5 bases). Germline CDR1 and CDR2: MNHEY and SVGAGI. The CDR3 runs to 13 residues. Trimming removed 7 bases at V and 6 bases at J, with 12 bases between. As DNA, the CDR3 is TGTGCCAGCACCCCAGGGTTCGCCGGGGAGCTGTTTTTT. As protein: CASTPGFAGELFF.

This clone was found once. The chain carries TRBV5-1 and TRBJ2-5; TRBD2 matches at 10 bases. From germline, CDR1 is SGHRS and CDR2 YFSETQ. CDR3 length equals 15 residues. V dropped 7 bases and J dropped 2; count of bases not matched to a gene: 8. This CDR3 reads CASARTAGGQETQYF. In nucleotides, the CDR3 is TGCGCCAGCGCCCGAACAGCGGGAGGGCAAGAGACCCAGTACTTC.

The chain has TRBV5-6 and TRBJ1-4; no reliable D call. Germline values: CDR1 SGHDT, CDR2 YYEEEE. With 1 base removed from V and 5 bases from J, the gap between germline ends came to 15 bases. This CDR3 comprises 16 residues. The CDR3 loop reads CASSLRVRGPNEKLFF. The CDR3 DNA is TGTGCCAGCAGCTTGCGGGTCCGCGGCCCAAATGAAAAACTGTTTTTT.

This clone was recorded once. J is TRBJ1-6 and V is TRBV2; D gene unclear. From germline, CDR1 is SNHLY and CDR2 FYNNEI. V shed 7 bases and J shed 7 bases, with 17 bases lying between them. There are 15 residues in the CDR3. Here the CDR3 DNA reads TGTGCCAGCATACGGGAGGGCGTCCTGAATTCACCCCTCCACTTT. Its protein product is CASIREGVLNSPLHF.

V gene TRBV11-2 combines with J gene TRBJ2-5; TRBD2 aligns across 7 bases. The trim removed 3 bases at V and 2 bases at J, leaving 6 bases unmatched. Per germline, CDR1 SGHAT and CDR2 FQNNGV. CDR3 length: 15 residues. CDR3 residues: CASSFGGRVQETQYF. DNA of the CDR3: TGTGCCAGCAGCTTCGGGGGGAGGGTTCAAGAGACCCAGTACTTC.

This chain links TRBV5-1 with TRBJ2-1; TRBD2 agrees at 7 bases. CDR3 size: 15 residues. Germline lookup yields CDR1 SGHRS and CDR2 YFSETQ. Trimming took 4 bases from V and 4 from J; bases not matched to a gene: 8. CDR3 sequence reads: CASSPTSASYNEQFF. The CDR3, as DNA: TGCGCCAGCAGCCCCACTAGCGCCTCTTACAATGAGCAGTTCTTC.

The rearrangement links TRBV11-2 to TRBJ2-2, with D perhaps TRBD1 (6 bases). The V end was cut by 5 bases, the J end by 4 bases, with 17 bases between. Germline V gene data show CDR1 as SGHAT and CDR2 as FQNNGV. This CDR3 is built from 16 residues. In DNA, the CDR3 is TGTGCCAGCAGCCAGAGAGGACAGTTGGCCACCGGGGAGCTGTTTTTT. Translation gives CASSQRGQLATGELFF.

This rearrangement joins TRBV5-4 to TRBJ2-1, with D perhaps matching TRBD2 (6 bases). This CDR3 region has 17 residues. Trimming took 0 bases from V and 7 from J, leaving 20 bases between them. Germline V gene lookup returns CDR1 SGHNT and CDR2 YYREEE (reference sequence). The CDR3 bases are TGTGCCAGCAGCTTGGCGGGGTATCGGAGGGCGGGTAATGAGCAGTTCTTC. Translated: CASSLAGYRRAGNEQFF. The whole variable domain, filled in from reference TRBV5-4 and TRBJ2-1, reads ETGVTQSPTHLIKTRGQQVTLRCSSQSGHNTVSWYQQALGQGPQFIFQYYREEENGRGNFPPRFSGLQFPNYSSELNVNALELDDSALYLCASSLAGYRRAGNEQFFGPGTRLTVL.

V usage is TRBV2 and J usage is TRBJ1-6, with D possibly being TRBD1 (5 bases). The germline V and J ends were trimmed by 6 bases and 16 bases, with 19 bases remaining between them. Germline values: CDR1 SNHLY, CDR2 FYNNEI. The CDR3 totals 13 residues. The CDR3 DNA is TGTGCCAGCAGCCCTGACAGTACCCTACTACTCCACTTT. Translating it yields CASSPDSTLLLHF.

CDR3 sequence: CASSSMPGQGPKDEAFF. The CDR3 DNA is TGCGCCAGCAGCTCGATGCCGGGACAGGGGCCAAAGGATGAAGCTTTCTTT. The chain employs TRBV5-1 and TRBJ1-1, with 10 bases identical to TRBD1. CDR1 and CDR2 (germline): SGHRS, YFSETQ. J was trimmed by 7 bases and V by 3 bases; bases with no gene match: 15. This CDR3 has 17 amino acids.

Remarks on this clone: The junction departs from germline at one end; a sequencing error may be responsible. This chain uses TRBV7-7 with TRBJ2-5; 10 bases match TRBD1. CDR1 and CDR2 (germline): SSHAT, FNYEAQ (reference sequence). The length of the CDR3 is 16 residues. The chain's CDR3 is CASSDPGQGSVETQYF. Here the CDR3 DNA reads TGTGCTAGCAGCGACCCGGGACAGGGGTCGGTCGAGACCCAGTACTTC.

The V call is TRBV6-6, the J call TRBJ1-5; perhaps TRBD1 as D (5 bases). V was trimmed by 0 bases and J by 11 bases, leaving 8 bases between them. CDR3 size: 12 residues. The V gene's germline CDR1 is MNHNY and CDR2 SVGAGI (reference sequence). CDR3 DNA: TGTGCCAGCAGTTACTCTGGGGGGGCCCAGCATTTT. Translation: CASSYSGGAQHF.

This clone was seen only a few times. V and J are TRBV25-1 and TRBJ1-4; 9 positions match TRBD1. The CDR3 length is 16 residues. CDR1 MGHDK and CDR2 SYGVNS come from the germline V gene. The V and J ends lost 3 bases and 6 bases, in that order; junction bases with no gene match: 8. CDR3 nucleotide sequence: TGTGCCAGCAGTGACATCCGGGACAGGGAATATGAAAAACTGTTTTTT. Encoded protein: CASSDIRDREYEKLFF.

The chain has TRBV10-3 and TRBJ2-5; D is ambiguous. The V end lost 6 bases, the J end lost 4 bases, and 15 bases lay between the germline ends. The CDR3 runs to 14 residues. Germline loops: CDR1 ENHRY, CDR2 SYGVKD. The DNA of the CDR3 is TGTGCCATCAGCGAGGACCGACCGGGAGAGACCCAGTACTTC. Residues: CAISEDRPGETQYF.

The chain combines TRBV19 with TRBJ1-5; tentative D call: TRBD1 (6 bases). Trimming removed 2 bases at V and 8 bases at J, with 10 bases between. The CDR3 loop spans 13 amino acids. Per germline, CDR1 LNHDA and CDR2 SQIVND (reference sequence). The CDR3: CASSIQGIEPQHF. The CDR3 DNA reads as TGTGCCAGTAGTATACAGGGGATTGAGCCCCAGCATTTT.

The CDR3 bases are TGCAGCGTCACTAGCGGCACCGGGGAGCTGTTTTTT. It yields the protein CSVTSGTGELFF. The J gene is TRBJ2-2, the V gene TRBV29-1, with 8 bases matching TRBD2. This CDR3 comprises 12 residues. The trim removed 6 bases at V and 4 bases at J, leaving 1 base unmatched. Germline V gene lookup returns CDR1 SQVTM and CDR2 ANQGSEA.

The V call is TRBV19, the J call TRBJ1-6; no definite D call. V was pared by 6 bases and J by 5 bases, with 14 bases between. This CDR3 comprises 15 residues. Germline CDR1 and CDR2: LNHDA and SQIVND (reference sequence). The CDR3 spells CASSRTTNDNSPLHF. CDR3 DNA: TGTGCCAGTAGCAGAACGACAAACGATAATTCACCCCTCCACTTT. Using reference TRBV19 and TRBJ1-6 for the parts outside the CDR3, the full variable domain is DGGITQSPKYLFRKEGQNVTLSCEQNLNHDAMYWYRQDPGQGLRLIYYSQIVNDFQKGDIAEGYSVSREKKESFPLTVTSAQKNPTAFYLCASSRTTNDNSPLHFGNGTRLTVT.

This clone showed up just once. Here the CDR3 reads CASSQADRESTEAFF. CDR3 DNA: TGCGCCAGCAGTCAAGCCGACAGGGAGAGCACTGAAGCTTTCTTT. V and J are TRBV23-1 and TRBJ1-1; 7 positions match TRBD1. TRBV23-1 is noted as an ORF with a role that remains uncertain. This CDR3 region has 15 residues. Unmatched junction bases numbered 7, after V lost 2 bases and J lost 4 bases.

The V call is TRBV10-3, the J call TRBJ2-2; 8 bases match TRBD2. CDR1 is ENHRY, CDR2 SYGVKD, per germline. V lost 8 bases, J lost 2 bases, and 4 bases stayed unmatched. This CDR3 comprises 14 residues. This CDR3 is CAIRSGSNTGELFF. CDR3 coding DNA: TGTGCCATCCGAAGCGGGAGCAACACCGGGGAGCTGTTTTTT.